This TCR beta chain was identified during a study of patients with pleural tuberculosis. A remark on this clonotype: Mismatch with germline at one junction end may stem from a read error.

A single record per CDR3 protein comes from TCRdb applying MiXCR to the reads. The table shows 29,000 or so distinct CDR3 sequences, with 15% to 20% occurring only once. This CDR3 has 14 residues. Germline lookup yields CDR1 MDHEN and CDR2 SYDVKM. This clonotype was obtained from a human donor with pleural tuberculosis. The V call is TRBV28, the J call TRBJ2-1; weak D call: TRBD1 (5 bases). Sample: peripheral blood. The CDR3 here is CASSLSTGQTEQLF. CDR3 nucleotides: TGTGCCAGCAGTTTAAGTACAGGCCAAACTGAGCAGCTCTTC.